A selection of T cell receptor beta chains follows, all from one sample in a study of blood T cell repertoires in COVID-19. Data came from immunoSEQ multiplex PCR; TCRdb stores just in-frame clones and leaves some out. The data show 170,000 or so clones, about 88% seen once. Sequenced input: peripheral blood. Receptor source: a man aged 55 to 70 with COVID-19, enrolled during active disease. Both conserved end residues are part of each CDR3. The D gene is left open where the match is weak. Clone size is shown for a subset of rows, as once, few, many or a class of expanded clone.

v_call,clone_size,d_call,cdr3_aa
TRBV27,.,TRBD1,CASSLNRDRAVPGQYF
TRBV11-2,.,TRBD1,CASSAQGNYGYTF
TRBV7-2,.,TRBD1,CASTQRQGSGGELFF
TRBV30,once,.,CAWSVGGYTGELFF
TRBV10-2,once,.,CASSEVGATNTEAFF
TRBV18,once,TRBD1,CASSRSRQGADGYTF
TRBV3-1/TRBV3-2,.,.,CASSQVDSNTEAFF
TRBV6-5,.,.,CASTQRGGVNTEAFF
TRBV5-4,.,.,CASSLVGSGATGELFF
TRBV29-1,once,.,CSVEEQRETQYF
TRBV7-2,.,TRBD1,CASSLNPSGGRTEAFF
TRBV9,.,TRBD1,CASSSSDRGTGELFF
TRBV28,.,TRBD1,CASSLVGGQGGTEAFF
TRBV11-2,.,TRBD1,CASSVQGINEKLFF
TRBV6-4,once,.,CASSEAAGNTIYF
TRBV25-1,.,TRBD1,CASSKRQGDTEAFF
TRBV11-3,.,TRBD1,CASSLSVVGTGIYEQYF
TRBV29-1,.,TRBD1,CSGRQGDYGYTF
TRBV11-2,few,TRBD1,CASSRTGATLDEQFF
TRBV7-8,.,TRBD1,CASSRWDSLAKNIQYF
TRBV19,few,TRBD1,CASNHGDSNTGELFF
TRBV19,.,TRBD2,CASSLTGGLGEQYF
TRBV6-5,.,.,CASRVTGQETQYF
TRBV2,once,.,CASRPGDWTEAFF